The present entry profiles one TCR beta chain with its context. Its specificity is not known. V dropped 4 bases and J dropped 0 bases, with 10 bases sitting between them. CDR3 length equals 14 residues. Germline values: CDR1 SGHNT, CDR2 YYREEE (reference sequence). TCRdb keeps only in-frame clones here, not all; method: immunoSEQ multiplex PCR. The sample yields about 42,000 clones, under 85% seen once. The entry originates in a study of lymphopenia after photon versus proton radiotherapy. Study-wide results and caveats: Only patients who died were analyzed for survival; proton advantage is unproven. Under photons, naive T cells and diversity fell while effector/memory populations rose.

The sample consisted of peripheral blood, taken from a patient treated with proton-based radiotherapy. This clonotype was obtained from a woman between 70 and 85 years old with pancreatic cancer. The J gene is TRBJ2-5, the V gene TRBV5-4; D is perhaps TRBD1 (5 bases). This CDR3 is CASSHQGYQETQYF. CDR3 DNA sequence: TGTGCCAGCAGCCATCAGGGTTACCAAGAGACCCAGTACTTC.